This paragraph covers one T cell receptor beta chain sequence. No cognate antigen has been identified for it. Base qualities are not provided; no much larger clone lies one nucleotide away. This entry belongs to a study of blood T cell repertoires in COVID-19 (TCRdb year 2020). The study in broad terms: Samples covering the acute and convalescent phases of COVID-19 were provided by collaborators in the United States, Italy and Spain. Where available, HLA class I and class II types were obtained from metadata supplied by the sample provider rather than from assay-based typing. A de-identified subject ID, COVID-19 status, age in years and sex were almost always included in the sample metadata. Deeply sampled blood TCRbeta repertoires from subjects exposed to, actively infected with, or recovered from COVID-19 were included in the dataset. The repertoires were released in a freely available public database meant as a resource for research on the immune response to SARS-CoV-2. The prospective study material was composed of cDNA or gDNA derived from T cells, B-cell-depleted T cells, or PBMCs. The samples were drawn from the first 160 participants of the ongoing ImmuneRACE study and from roughly 1,300 subjects provided by 6 global collaborators.

Study-level results and caveats: The quantity of clinical and demographic metadata differed by source and by participant and was supplied without curation.

TCRbeta CDR3 regions were amplified from genomic DNA using the immunoSEQ Assay, a bias-controlled multiplex PCR. On the study's bioinformatics: Nucleated cell counts per sample were estimated from amplification of reference gene primers within the assay. To quantify the absolute abundance of each unique TCRbeta CDR3 rearrangement, sequence reads were collapsed and filtered. For each sample, productive Simpson clonality was calculated as the square root of Simpson's diversity index across productive rearrangements. TCRdb took over this immuneACCESS table, retaining in-frame rearrangements with V and J assigned. Such tables are incomplete; in checked studies, under half of the missing clones stem from an unresolved V gene, and the remainder is unexplained. The V and J calls and clone size were taken over from that table, and D and trimming were inferred from the DNA. The sample has 100,000 or so clones on record, approximately 92% of them singletons. 5% to 7% of the sample rests with the top ten.

The germline V gene gives CDR1 as SGHNT and CDR2 as YENEEA. The trim is 5 bases for V and 9 bases for J, with a gap of 17 bases between the germline ends. Spanning cysteine to phenylalanine, the CDR3 consists of 14 amino acids. Only the CDR3 portion is preserved as DNA: 42 bases, with reading frame beginning at the first base. Collaborating institutions collected whole blood in K2EDTA tubes following their own protocols. For TCRbeta analysis, collaborators shipped samples as frozen whole blood, isolated PBMCs, or DNA extracted from either of those sample types. This TCR came from a man in his 70s with acute or convalescent COVID-19. This chain is built from TRBV11-3 and TRBJ2-1; the D region possibly corresponds to TRBD2 (6 bases align). Sequencing used peripheral blood. The DNA is as follows: TGTGCCAGCAGCCCACGACTAGAGGTCGGTGAGCAGTTCTTC. Protein translation: CASSPRLEVGEQFF.